One T cell receptor (beta chain) is described in this entry. Its antigen is currently not known. Base qualities are missing; no much larger clone stands one base away. The meaning of the sample's time point label: less than five weeks on oral tofacitinib. The treatment or condition label here, explained by the study, means: oral pan-JAK inhibitor, 5-10 mg twice daily. Peripheral blood and lesional scalp punch biopsies were obtained from patients with alopecia areata. PBMCs were isolated by density centrifugation and stained for CD3, CD4 and CD8, after which CD4+ and CD8+ T cells were sorted on a FACSAria. This entry is derived from a study of CD8+ T cells in alopecia areata (dated by TCRdb to 2016 to 2018). With regard to the full study: Treated patients were enrolled in an open-label pilot trial of oral tofacitinib, 5 to 10 mg twice daily, for moderate-to-severe alopecia areata. Patients stayed on tofacitinib for 6 to 18 months and then had 6 months of follow-up off drug so that delayed response and recurrence could be assessed. For the treated patients, the SALT score, which quantifies what percentage of scalp surface area is affected, served as the measure of disease severity. To study T cell clonal expansion in alopecia areata, the researchers applied high-throughput TCRbeta sequencing to both the C3H/HeJ mouse model and human patients. In humans, TCRbeta sequencing was performed on scalp tissue and on sorted CD4+ and CD8+ peripheral blood T cells from healthy controls and from patients with patchy or totalis/universalis alopecia areata. Biopsies were taken from tofacitinib-treated patients at baseline and at 4 and 24 weeks of treatment, and a later scalp biopsy was taken in several of the tofacitinib-treated patients. Clonality in the scalp was compared among normal scalp (n=4), patchy alopecia areata scalp (n=8), and alopecia totalis/universalis scalp (n=8). RNA was obtained with the PAXgene miRNA kit for fixed scalp, the miRNeasy kit for PBMCs, and the RNeasy kit for mouse skin. TCRbeta CDR3 regions were amplified by immunoSEQ multiplex PCR with 35 Vbeta forward and 13 Jbeta reverse primers. Overall study results and their limits: With tofacitinib, both scalp clonality and the number of expanded CD8+ clones among the top 100 scalp clones went down significantly. Shared TCR sequences between patients were less evident than in mice, which may be partly attributable to HLA diversity in the patient population. Because the treated cohort was small and had just a single nonresponder, larger studies are needed to establish links between baseline CD8+ expansion and response. Many expanded lesional clones persisted in scalp and blood during tofacitinib treatment, which may partly explain relapse after stopping treatment. Unlike mouse skin, which is dominated by gammadelta T cells, normal human skin has resident alphabeta T cells that are also sequenced, and this complicates analysis of the scalp TCR repertoire. Higher clonality and more expanded CD8+ clones were observed in lesional scalp than in normal scalp, particularly in alopecia totalis/universalis, a finding suggestive of antigenic drive.

Deletion took 2 bases off V and 4 bases off J, with a span of 6 bases between the germline ends. The CDR3 measures 14 amino acids from cysteine to phenylalanine. Of all the DNA, just the CDR3 is kept, 42 bases in frame from base 1. The germline V gene provides CDR1 SNHLY and CDR2 FYNNEI. The library was generated by the immunoSEQ multiplex PCR assay. For TCR sequencing, RNA was extracted from every sample and reverse transcribed into cDNA to serve as template. SuperScript III was used for first-strand cDNA synthesis, primed with a 2:1 mix of oligo-dT and random hexamers. A synthetic immune receptor repertoire was used to gauge amplification bias, and whatever bias remained was removed computationally. Regarding the original processing steps: Raw reads were preprocessed for error removal, and CDR3 was defined according to IMGT conventions as running from the conserved cysteine to phenylalanine. To get clonality, Shannon entropy was normalized by log2 of the number of productive unique TCRs and the result was subtracted from 1. Whether each scalp clone was CD4 or CD8 was inferred by checking scalp TCRbeta sequences against the CD4 and CD8 repertoires from sorted blood. TCRdb mirrors the immuneACCESS table, restricted to in-frame sequences. Some clones are absent from its copies; in checked studies, under half trace to an unresolved V gene, and the reason for the others is unknown. The DNA gave D and trimming, while V, J and clone size come from that table. The sample table lists about 150,000 clones, about 56% of them with a count of one. The ten largest clones capture 15% to 20% of the sample.

The V and J genes are TRBV2 and TRBJ2-6, with the D gene too uncertain to name. The starting material was CD8+ T cells sorted from blood, obtained at week 4, from a patient treated with tofacitinib. The clonotype comes from a human donor with alopecia areata. Here the CDR3 is given as CASSESPGANVLTF. The base sequence is TGTGCCAGCAGTGAATCCCCGGGGGCCAACGTCCTGACTTTC. Supplemented by the reference TRBV2 and TRBJ2-6 proteins around the CDR3, the complete variable domain is EPEVTQTPSHQVTQMGQEVILRCVPISNHLYFYWYRQILGQKVEFLVSFYNNEISEKSEIFDDQFSVERPDGSNFTLKIRSTKLEDSAMYFCASSESPGANVLTFGAGSRLTVL.